The rows below give T cell receptor beta chains drawn from one sample of a study of identical twins. TCRdb recomputed calls from the 5' RACE reads with MiXCR, one row per CDR3 protein. Found here are roughly 710,000 distinct CDR3 sequences, less than 7% of them singletons; the top ten hold 1.5% to 2%. Sequences were obtained from naive T cells sorted from blood. These receptor sequences come from a man aged 18 to 29 in good health. Both conserved end residues are part of each CDR3. D genes are given only for firm matches. Not every row has a clone size; where given, it reads once, few, many or a size class.

CASSLGGSNTGELFF TGTGCCAGCAGTTTAGGGGGGTCCAACACCGGGGAGCTGTTTTTT TRBJ2-2 TRBV12-3/TRBV12-4 many NA
CASSEFAGGNEQFF TGTGCCAGCAGTGAATTCGCCGGGGGTAATGAGCAGTTCTTC TRBJ2-1 TRBV25-1 many NA
CSVVGGGYNEQFF TGCAGCGTTGTCGGGGGAGGTTACAATGAGCAGTTCTTC TRBJ2-1 TRBV29-1 many NA
CSLRQTQETQYF TGCAGCCTTCGACAGACCCAAGAGACCCAGTACTTC TRBJ2-5 TRBV29-1 many NA
CATSRGTNVLTF TGTGCCACCAGCAGAGGTACCAACGTCCTGACTTTC TRBJ2-6 TRBV15 NA NA
CASSLAPGPHYGYTF TGTGCCAGCAGTTTAGCGCCCGGGCCCCACTATGGCTACACCTTC TRBJ1-2 TRBV12-3/TRBV12-4 NA NA
CASSSDYSSTDTQYF TGTGCCAGCAGCTCCGACTATTCTAGCACAGATACGCAGTATTTT TRBJ2-3 TRBV7-2 few NA
CASSQDLVGAGLYYGYTF TGCGCCAGCAGCCAAGATCTTGTGGGGGCAGGGCTCTACTATGGCTACACCTTC TRBJ1-2 TRBV4-3 few NA
CASIQGPLNEQYF TGTGCCAGCATCCAAGGTCCTCTAAACGAGCAGTACTTC TRBJ2-7 TRBV28 many NA
CASRPGQGFSYTF TGTGCCAGCAGGCCGGGACAGGGTTTCAGCTACACCTTC TRBJ1-2 TRBV27 many TRBD1
CASSLVGGADTQYF TGTGCCAGCAGCTTAGTGGGGGGAGCAGATACGCAGTATTTT TRBJ2-3 TRBV5-4 many NA
CASSLIFVGDGANVLTF TGTGCCAGCAGTTTAATCTTCGTCGGGGATGGGGCCAACGTCCTGACTTTC TRBJ2-6 TRBV28 few NA
CATRPTVTGELFF TGTGCCACCAGACCCACCGTGACCGGGGAGCTGTTTTTT TRBJ2-2 TRBV24-1 NA NA
CASSLERQGSLRQFF TGTGCCAGCAGTTTAGAACGGCAGGGTAGTCTCCGGCAGTTCTTC TRBJ2-1 TRBV12-3/TRBV12-4 many NA
CSVGFGQGGNQPQHF TGCAGCGTTGGGTTCGGACAGGGTGGTAATCAGCCCCAGCATTTT TRBJ1-5 TRBV29-1 few TRBD1
CSAIVGGSNQPQHF TGCAGTGCCATCGTTGGGGGAAGCAATCAGCCCCAGCATTTT TRBJ1-5 TRBV20-1 many NA
CSVEEGETQYF TGCAGCGTTGAGGAAGGAGAGACCCAGTACTTC TRBJ2-5 TRBV29-1 few NA
CAISETMGSKTQYF TGTGCCATCAGTGAGACTATGGGCAGTAAGACCCAGTACTTC TRBJ2-5 TRBV10-3 many NA
CSVLTLNTEAFF TGCAGCGTTCTGACCCTCAACACTGAAGCTTTCTTT TRBJ1-1 TRBV29-1 many NA
CASSSSTGLYGYTF TGTGCCAGCAGTTCGTCGACGGGACTCTATGGCTACACCTTC TRBJ1-2 TRBV12-3/TRBV12-4 few NA
CATSREKAGGQWGEQFF TGTGCCACCAGCAGAGAAAAAGCGGGAGGGCAGTGGGGTGAGCAGTTCTTC TRBJ2-1 TRBV15 many TRBD2
CASSPRGGRAYNEQFF TGTGCCAGCAGCCCGCGTGGCGGGAGGGCCTACAATGAGCAGTTCTTC TRBJ2-1 TRBV12-3/TRBV12-4 many TRBD2
CASSSRDYTGYEQYF TGTGCCAGCAGCTCCCGCGACTATACCGGTTACGAGCAGTACTTC TRBJ2-7 TRBV7-9 many NA
CASSPNAVGQGTGELFF TGTGCCAGCAGCCCGAATGCCGTGGGACAGGGTACCGGGGAGCTGTTTTTT TRBJ2-2 TRBV7-9 NA TRBD1
CSVEGRSYGYTF TGCAGCGTTGAGGGCAGATCCTATGGCTACACCTTC TRBJ1-2 TRBV29-1 NA NA
CATRRDTGYEQYF TGTGCCACGCGCCGGGACACTGGCTACGAGCAGTACTTC TRBJ2-7 TRBV15 NA NA
CASSKDQLNTGELFF TGCGCCAGCAGCAAGGACCAGCTGAACACCGGGGAGCTGTTTTTT TRBJ2-2 TRBV4-3 many NA
CASREGSIHGYTF TGTGCCAGCAGGGAAGGGTCTATTCACGGCTACACCTTC TRBJ1-2 TRBV12-3/TRBV12-4 NA NA
CASSLARGPGYEQYF TGTGCCAGCAGCTTAGCACGAGGTCCCGGATACGAGCAGTACTTC TRBJ2-7 TRBV7-9 NA NA
CASSLVPLQNQETQYF TGCGCCAGCAGCTTGGTGCCCCTCCAAAACCAAGAGACCCAGTACTTC TRBJ2-5 TRBV5-1 few NA
CASSFRTGNQGSPLHF TGTGCCAGCAGCTTCAGGACAGGGAATCAGGGGTCACCCCTCCACTTT TRBJ1-6 TRBV5-5 many TRBD1
CASSYRQANTEAFF TGTGCCAGCAGCTATCGACAGGCGAACACTGAAGCTTTCTTT TRBJ1-1 TRBV3-1 NA NA
CASSPHRVAGEGETQYF TGTGCCAGCAGCCCCCACAGGGTAGCGGGAGAAGGAGAGACCCAGTACTTC TRBJ2-5 TRBV7-2 few TRBD2
CAIRTRESYEQYF TGTGCCATCAGGACCAGGGAGTCCTACGAGCAGTACTTC TRBJ2-7 TRBV10-3 NA NA
CASSVGPNEKLFF TGTGCCAGCAGTGTGGGCCCTAATGAAAAACTGTTTTTT TRBJ1-4 TRBV6-1 NA NA
CASSHGRGFNTEAFF TGTGCCAGCAGTCATGGCAGGGGGTTTAACACTGAAGCTTTCTTT TRBJ1-1 TRBV12-3/TRBV12-4 many TRBD1
CASSLPDRTAGTGELFF TGTGCCAGCAGCTTACCCGACAGGACCGCGGGGACCGGGGAGCTGTTTTTT TRBJ2-2 TRBV7-2 NA NA
CASSYRTGGYEQYF TGTGCCAGCAGCTACAGGACAGGGGGCTACGAGCAGTACTTC TRBJ2-7 TRBV28 many TRBD1
CASSFAGGEAFF TGTGCCAGCAGCTTCGCGGGAGGGGAAGCTTTCTTT TRBJ1-1 TRBV5-4 NA NA
CASSEVVQPQHF TGTGCCAGCAGCGAAGTGGTCCAGCCCCAGCATTTT TRBJ1-5 TRBV2 many NA
CASSQVEARRDGYTF TGTGCCAGCAGCCAAGTGGAAGCCCGGCGAGATGGCTACACCTTC TRBJ1-2 TRBV14 NA NA
CSARDLERGTDTQYF TGCAGTGCTAGAGATCTCGAGCGGGGCACAGATACGCAGTATTTT TRBJ2-3 TRBV20-1 many NA
CASRVFPNTGERVAYNEQFF TGTGCCAGCAGAGTGTTCCCAAACACAGGGGAAAGAGTTGCCTACAATGAGCAGTTCTTC TRBJ2-1 TRBV7-8 few TRBD1
CASSPPAGEVNEQFF TGTGCCAGCAGTCCGCCAGCGGGAGAGGTTAATGAGCAGTTCTTC TRBJ2-1 TRBV6-1 NA TRBD2
CASGAGVTDTQYF TGTGCCAGCGGGGCGGGAGTGACAGATACGCAGTATTTT TRBJ2-3 TRBV3-1 NA TRBD2
CASRKGPGGTPLHF TGTGCCAGCAGGAAGGGACCGGGCGGAACACCCCTCCACTTT TRBJ1-6 TRBV12-3/TRBV12-4 many NA
CATSDWASGRTNEQFF TGTGCCACCAGTGATTGGGCTAGCGGGAGAACCAATGAGCAGTTCTTC TRBJ2-1 TRBV24-1 NA TRBD2
CSVDVTGADEQYF TGCAGCGTTGATGTAACCGGGGCTGACGAGCAGTACTTC TRBJ2-7 TRBV29-1 few NA
CASGQLEQFF TGTGCCAGCGGCCAGCTTGAGCAGTTCTTC TRBJ2-1 TRBV2 many NA
CASSEASEGNEQFF TGTGCCAGCAGTGAAGCGTCGGAGGGGAATGAGCAGTTCTTC TRBJ2-1 TRBV2 NA NA
CASSSDSAGPQHF TGCGCCAGCAGCTCGGACTCCGCGGGGCCCCAGCATTTT TRBJ1-5 TRBV5-1 many NA
CASSLRQFANQPQHF TGTGCCAGCAGTTTAAGACAGTTTGCAAATCAGCCCCAGCATTTT TRBJ1-5 TRBV12-3/TRBV12-4 many NA
CASSLWSAGGPGTQYF TGTGCCAGCAGCTTATGGTCGGCGGGAGGCCCGGGGACCCAGTACTTC TRBJ2-5 TRBV11-2 few TRBD2
CSVRPNRADTQYF TGCAGTGTTCGGCCCAACAGGGCAGATACGCAGTATTTT TRBJ2-3 TRBV20-1 NA NA
CASSFGTSGRAKNIQYF TGTGCCAGCAGCTTTGGGACTAGCGGGAGAGCCAAAAACATTCAGTACTTC TRBJ2-4 TRBV7-2 NA TRBD2
CASSQYWTGGYTF TGTGCCAGCAGCCAATACTGGACGGGAGGCTACACCTTC TRBJ1-2 TRBV14 NA NA
CASSSGSPTSGANVLTF TGCGCCAGCAGTTCGGGGTCCCCAACTTCTGGGGCCAACGTCCTGACTTTC TRBJ2-6 TRBV27 NA NA